This T cell receptor beta chain was observed in a study of blood T cell repertoires in COVID-19. Overall study: Samples of COVID-19 (acute and convalescent) were obtained from the United States, Italy and Spain.

Assay: immunoSEQ multiplex PCR; the TCRdb copy retains only in-frame clones and omits some. This sample carries about 68,000 clones, 90% to 95% of them seen once, and the ten largest clones take about 7%. The CDR3 runs to 12 residues. Trimming shortened V by 5 bases and J by 8 bases, and 15 bases separated the two germline ends. Germline CDR1 SQVTM, CDR2 ANQGSEA. Patients in Seattle were enrolled during active infection, then followed longitudinally. This clone is a singleton in its sample. Input material: peripheral blood. The source of this sequence is a man aged 35 to 55 with COVID-19, enrolled during active disease. This sequence joins TRBV29-1 and TRBJ1-2; D uncertain. This CDR3 reads CSVFPAEIGYTF. CDR3 sequence (DNA): TGCAGCGTTTTCCCCGCTGAGATCGGCTACACCTTC.